A single sample is the source of the 27 T cell receptor beta chains below, sequenced in a study of blood T cell repertoires in COVID-19. Sequencing used immunoSEQ multiplex PCR; TCRdb keeps in-frame clones, though not all of them. The repertoire holds tens of thousands of clones, with over 65% as singletons. The specimen was peripheral blood. The origin of the receptors is a man older than 75 with active or convalescent COVID-19.

The chain uses TRBV10-3 and TRBJ2-7; TRBD1 agrees at 8 bases. Germline CDR1 reads ENHRY; CDR2 reads SYGVKD. V was pared by 3 bases and J by 3 bases, with 4 bases of the junction left unmatched. CDR3 size: 14 residues. The CDR3 region is CAISERTGRYEQYF. CDR3 nucleotides: TGTGCCATCAGTGAAAGGACAGGGCGCTACGAGCAGTACTTC.

The chain is built from TRBV3-1 (or the pseudogene TRBV3-2) and TRBJ2-1, with D maybe TRBD2 (7 bases). Germline values: CDR1 LGHDT, CDR2 YNNKEL (reference sequence). The V and J ends lost 0 bases and 10 bases respectively, with 13 bases between them. The CDR3 has 14 residues. CDR3: CASSQEGGAGEQFF. The CDR3 DNA reads TGTGCCAGCAGCCAAGAGGGGGGGGCAGGGGAGCAGTTCTTC.

This clone was observed once. V gene TRBV5-4 combines with J gene TRBJ2-1, with D perhaps TRBD2 (6 bases). There are 15 residues in the CDR3. The ends were cut back, 2 bases at V and 1 base at J, with 10 bases in the middle. Germline loops: CDR1 SGHNT, CDR2 YYREEE (reference sequence). CDR3 residues: CASSLGRESYNEQFF. DNA of the CDR3: TGTGCCAGCAGCTTAGGTCGGGAGTCCTACAATGAGCAGTTCTTC.

V gene TRBV28 combines with J gene TRBJ2-1; maybe TRBD1 (7 bases). The CDR3 extends over 16 amino acids. Trimming took 2 bases from V and 0 from J, leaving 11 bases between them. Germline-derived CDR1 and CDR2 are MDHEN and SYDVKM. CDR3 nucleotides: TGTGCCAGCAGTTTAGCGGGACAGAGCTCCTACAATGAGCAGTTCTTC. Its translation: CASSLAGQSSYNEQFF.

V gene TRBV9 combines with J gene TRBJ2-7; TRBD2 matches 12 bases. Germline V gives CDR1 SGDLS, CDR2 YYNGEE. Germline trimming cut 2 bases from V and 4 bases from J; bases unmatched to any gene: 10. The length of the CDR3 is 17 residues. The CDR3 DNA is TGTGCCAGCAGCGTTGACTATATGACTAGCGGGAGTTACGAGCAGTACTTC. Translation: CASSVDYMTSGSYEQYF.

CDR3 in DNA: TGTGCCAGCAGCCAACGACAGGGGTCAAGGATCTACGAGCAGTACTTC. Translated: CASSQRQGSRIYEQYF. This chain links TRBV3-1 (or the pseudogene TRBV3-2) with TRBJ2-7; TRBD1 agrees at 8 bases. J was trimmed by 3 bases and V by 2 bases; bases with no gene match: 9. Germline CDR1 LGHDT, CDR2 YNNKEL (reference sequence). The CDR3 is 16 residues long.

This chain uses TRBV28 with TRBJ2-4, with D perhaps matching TRBD1 (6 bases). V was cut by 10 bases and J by 7 bases, with 14 bases left in between. Germline V gene data show CDR1 as MDHEN and CDR2 as SYDVKM. The CDR3 sequence is 12 residues long. CDR3 bases: TGTGCCATTAAGGGGGATACTAACATTCAGTACTTC. Its translation is CAIKGDTNIQYF.

CDR3 sequence: CASSQALTPGEGSGNTIYF. The CDR3 region has the DNA TGCGCCAGCAGCCAAGCCCTTACACCGGGAGAAGGCTCTGGAAACACCATATATTTT. The rearrangement joins TRBV4-1 to TRBJ1-3; D remains unclear. V was shortened by 1 base and J by 0 bases, with 19 bases between the two germline ends. The germline V gene encodes CDR1 MGHRA and CDR2 YSYEKL. The CDR3 is 19 amino acids.

The chain is built from TRBV7-3 and TRBJ2-7; 10 bases are shared with TRBD1. Germline CDR1 SGHTA, CDR2 FQGTGA. Unmatched junction bases numbered 15, after V lost 5 bases and J lost 5 bases. The CDR3 spans 17 residues. CDR3 DNA sequence: TGTGCCAGCAGCCCTCAACAAGGGACAGGGGACAAGGACGAGCAGTACTTC. This translates into CASSPQQGTGDKDEQYF. The whole variable domain, remainder taken from reference TRBV7-3 and TRBJ2-7, is GAGVSQTPSNKVTEKGKYVELRCDPISGHTALYWYRQSLGQGPEFLIYFQGTGAADDSGLPNDRFFAVRPEGSVSTLKIQRTERGDSAVYLCASSPQQGTGDKDEQYFGPGTRLTVT.

The gene calls are TRBV15 and TRBJ2-1; D assignment may be TRBD1 or TRBD2 (6 bases each). V lost 5 bases to trimming and J lost 5 bases, with 19 bases between them. CDR1 is LNHNV, CDR2 YYDKDF, per germline (reference sequence). This CDR3 region has 16 residues. CDR3 residues: CATSRGGTRQNNEQFF. CDR3 coding DNA: TGTGCCACCAGCCGAGGGGGGACTCGACAAAACAATGAGCAGTTCTTC.

V usage is TRBV5-5 and J usage is TRBJ1-2; a possible D gene is TRBD1 (5 bases). The CDR3 totals 14 residues. V was shortened by 0 bases and J by 8 bases, with 14 bases between the two germline ends. Germline V gene sequence: CDR1 SGHKS, CDR2 YYEKEE (reference sequence). The CDR3 loop is CASSLEWEDNGYTF. The CDR3 coding sequence is TGTGCCAGCAGCTTGGAGTGGGAGGACAACGGCTACACCTTC. Complete variable domain (other parts from reference TRBV5-5 and TRBJ1-2): DAGVTQSPTHLIKTRGQQVTLRCSPISGHKSVSWYQQVLGQGPQFIFQYYEKEERGRGNFPDRFSARQFPNYSSELNVNALLLGDSALYLCASSLEWEDNGYTFGSGTRLTVV.

This clone was counted between two and nine times. This chain joins TRBV7-3 and TRBJ2-2; D is ambiguous. Germline CDR1 reads SGHTA; CDR2 reads FQGTGA. V was clipped by 6 bases and J by 3 bases, with 8 bases between them. The length of the CDR3 is 13 residues. The CDR3 here is CASRSTDTGELFF. CDR3 in DNA: TGTGCCAGCAGATCCACAGACACCGGGGAGCTGTTTTTT.

J is TRBJ2-3 and V is TRBV6-6, with TRBD2 matching 14 bases. The germline CDR1 and CDR2 sequences are MNHNY and SVGAGI (reference sequence). J was trimmed by 4 bases and V by 5 bases; bases with no gene match: 2. The CDR3 has 15 residues. The DNA for the CDR3 is TGTGCCAGCAGTGCGGGACTAGCGGGAGCAGATACGCAGTATTTT. Amino acids: CASSAGLAGADTQYF.

The V and J genes are TRBV6-5 and TRBJ2-3; D is unresolved. V dropped 2 bases and J dropped 2 bases, with 5 bases sitting between them. Germline V gives CDR1 MNHEY, CDR2 SVGAGI. This CDR3 is built from 13 residues. In nucleotides, the CDR3 is TGTGCCAGCAGTTACCTCTCCACAGATACGCAGTATTTT. Translating gives CASSYLSTDTQYF.

This chain connects TRBV19 to TRBJ2-5; 12 positions match TRBD1. With V trimmed by 3 bases and J by 5 bases, 10 bases remained unmatched. The length of the CDR3 is 17 residues. Per germline, CDR1 LNHDA and CDR2 SQIVND (reference sequence). The CDR3: CASSMSRDRGLRETQYF. For the CDR3, the DNA is TGTGCCAGTAGTATGTCCCGGGACAGGGGGCTCAGGGAGACCCAGTACTTC.

This clone showed up just a few times. The chain couples TRBV5-1 to TRBJ1-6; D unclear. Trimming left V 1 base short and J 0 bases short, with 8 bases between. CDR3 length equals 16 residues. The germline V gene encodes CDR1 SGHRS and CDR2 YFSETQ. The CDR3 nucleotides read TGCGCCAGCAGCTTGTTCGTGAGCTCCTATAATTCACCCCTCCACTTT. Its translation is CASSLFVSSYNSPLHF.

V is TRBV18 and J is TRBJ1-1, with TRBD1 matching 7 bases. CDR1 KGHSH and CDR2 LQKENI come from the germline V gene. This CDR3 has 13 residues. Trimming cost V 3 bases and J 7 bases; bases outside gene matches: 5. The CDR3: CASSPGQAFEAFF. The CDR3 DNA reads as TGTGCCAGCTCACCTGGACAGGCCTTTGAAGCTTTCTTT.

The rearrangement uses TRBV2 and TRBJ1-2; 7 positions match TRBD1. With V trimmed by 3 bases and J by 10 bases, 11 bases remained unmatched. The CDR3 runs 14 residues. The germline gives CDR1 SNHLY, CDR2 FYNNEI. The CDR3 sequence is CASSDLGGDLYYTF. In DNA form, the CDR3 reads TGTGCCAGCAGTGACCTAGGGGGCGATTTGTACTACACCTTC.

The V call is TRBV5-6, the J call TRBJ1-2, with a tentative D call TRBD1 (6 bases). Trimming removed 3 bases at V and 3 bases at J, with 21 bases between. The CDR3 is made up of 17 amino acids. Germline values: CDR1 SGHDT, CDR2 YYEEEE. As DNA, the CDR3 is TGTGCCAGCAGCTCAACCGGGACACCCGAGATATACTATGGCTACACCTTC. Encoded protein: CASSSTGTPEIYYGYTF.

The chain couples TRBV4-2 to TRBJ2-7; TRBD2 is a possible D gene (6 bases). This CDR3 is 15 amino acids long. Trimming took 0 bases from V and 4 from J, leaving 13 bases between them. CDR1 is LGHNA and CDR2 is YNFKEQ in the germline V gene. CDR3 region: CASSQERGGAYEQYF. The CDR3 DNA reads as TGTGCCAGCAGCCAAGAGCGCGGAGGGGCTTACGAGCAGTACTTC.

This chain connects TRBV6-5 to TRBJ2-7; weak D call: TRBD1 (6 bases). This CDR3 comprises 13 residues. CDR1 is MNHEY, CDR2 SVGAGI, per germline. V gave up 6 bases and J gave up 2 bases, with 11 bases separating them. The CDR3 DNA is TGTGCCAGCAGGAAGGCAGGGGCCTACGAGCAGTACTTC. It translates to CASRKAGAYEQYF.

V usage is TRBV6-5 and J usage is TRBJ1-3; a possible D gene is TRBD1 (5 bases). V was pared by 7 bases and J by 4 bases, with 17 bases between. Germline assignment: CDR1 MNHEY and CDR2 SVGAGI. The CDR3 runs 15 residues. The CDR3 DNA reads TGTGCCAGCACCAAACGTGGGGGAGGCGGAAACACCATATATTTT. Translating it yields CASTKRGGGGNTIYF.

This clone has a handful of counts. V and J are TRBV5-8 and TRBJ2-3; D gene ambiguous. The germline CDR1 and CDR2 sequences are SGHTS and YDEGEE. V gave up 10 bases and J gave up 10 bases, with 10 bases separating them. CDR3 size: 9 residues. CDR3 region: CACGRAQYF. The DNA for the CDR3 is TGTGCCTGTGGTCGCGCGCAGTATTTT.

V is TRBV11-2 and J is TRBJ2-2; the D gene is possibly TRBD2 (7 bases). Deletions cut 4 bases from V and 5 bases from J, with 11 bases between. The CDR3 contains 14 residues. The germline CDR1 and CDR2 sequences are SGHAT and FQNNGV. The CDR3 DNA reads as TGTGCCAGCAGCTGGGGAGGGGGTACCGGGGAGCTGTTTTTT. Its protein product is CASSWGGGTGELFF.

The J gene is TRBJ2-7, the V gene TRBV5-1, with a possible D match to TRBD1 (5 bases). In germline, CDR1 is SGHRS, CDR2 YFSETQ. The CDR3 spans 14 residues. The ends were cut back, 0 bases at V and 3 bases at J, with 10 bases in the middle. CDR3 DNA sequence: TGCGCCAGCAGCTTGGTAGCAGGGAACTACGAGCAGTACTTC. As protein: CASSLVAGNYEQYF.

CDR3 DNA: TGCAGCGTTGTAGGACAGGGCCTCACCGGGGAGCTGTTTTTT. Translation: CSVVGQGLTGELFF. The chain combines TRBV29-1 with TRBJ2-2, with 8 bases fitting TRBD1. Germline lookup yields CDR1 SQVTM and CDR2 ANQGSEA. The CDR3 loop spans 14 amino acids. V was clipped by 4 bases and J by 4 bases; unmatched bases: 5.

V gene TRBV27 combines with J gene TRBJ2-7; 12 bases map to TRBD1. Germline V CDR1 and CDR2: MNHEY, SMNVEV (reference sequence). This CDR3 comprises 17 residues. V lost 5 bases, J lost 3 bases, and 11 bases stayed unmatched. The CDR3 DNA reads as TGTGCCAGCAGTCTACTTTCCGGGACAGGGGGCTTCTACGAGCAGTACTTC. This translates into CASSLLSGTGGFYEQYF.